This TCR beta chain was retrieved from a study of OX40 agonist ivuxolimab in advanced cancers. Study summary: An anti-OX40 (CD134) antibody with agonistic activity, ivuxolimab, was administered to patients.

About this clone itself: Its matching antigen is unknown.

Sequencing was performed with immunoSEQ multiplex PCR; in TCRdb, only in-frame clones are kept and a portion is missing. The sample holds some 44,000 clones, 86% seen once. The study, taken as a whole, reports: Expanded clones were, on average, more numerous in CD8+ T cells than in CD4+.

The input for sequencing was CD4+ or CD8+ T cells sorted from blood, taken in a trial of the OX40 agonist ivuxolimab. This receptor was taken from an adult with an advanced solid tumor such as melanoma, head and neck, liver or kidney cancer.

The CDR3 DNA is TGTGCCAGCAGTAGGACACTTGCAGATACGCAGTATTTT. Protein sequence: CASSRTLADTQYF. This sequence joins TRBV7-3 and TRBJ2-3, with a tentative D call TRBD1 (5 bases). The CDR3 sequence is 13 residues long. Trimming removed 6 bases from V and 4 bases from J, with 11 bases in between. From germline, CDR1 is SGHTA and CDR2 FQGTGA.